These 2 T cell receptor beta chains share one sample of origin, sequenced in a study of patients and donors after allogeneic stem cell transplantation. TCRdb reprocessed the RT-PCR reads with MiXCR, giving one entry per CDR3 protein. Among approximately 90,000 distinct CDR3 sequences listed, approximately 5% were seen once. The sample was blood, either unsorted or a sorted T cell fraction (not recorded which). Source of these receptors: a human donor who was either an allogeneic HSCT recipient or a stem cell or donor lymphocyte infusion donor (not recorded which). It is not recorded whose cells these are; they may come from a transplant donor.

This chain links TRBV20-1 with TRBJ1-1; the D is unclear. V was shortened by 2 bases and J by 1 base, with 8 bases between the two germline ends. Germline CDR1 and CDR2: DFQATT and SNEGSKA (reference sequence). CDR3 size: 13 residues. CDR3 residues: CSARHRQNTEAFF. CDR3 bases: TGCAGTGCTAGACACAGACAGAACACTGAAGCTTTCTTT.

Ten or more counts support this clonotype. This chain connects TRBV28 to TRBJ2-2; D is unresolved. The V gene's germline CDR1 is MDHEN and CDR2 SYDVKM. The CDR3 has 12 residues. V lost 10 bases and J 4 bases, leaving 10 bases between the germline ends. CDR3 bases: TGTGCCACCGCACCGACCACCGGGGAGCTGTTTTTT. It codes for CATAPTTGELFF.